This T cell receptor beta chain appears in the sequencing data of a study of T-cell memory formation after mild COVID-19. Concerning this clonotype: Its target is not known.

Broader study findings: Contracting clones from day 15 to 85 showed balanced CD4/CD8; later expanders favored CD4+.

The 5'RACE method, run with constant-segment primers, produced TCR alpha and TCR beta cDNA libraries (carrying sample barcodes and UMIs). One entry per CDR3 protein results from TCRdb running MiXCR on the 5' RACE reads. The sample has 560,000 or so distinct CDR3 sequences; around 16% are singletons. Germline V CDR1 and CDR2: SGHAT, FQNNGV. V was trimmed by 1 base and J by 9 bases, leaving 11 bases between them. This CDR3 is built from 13 residues. Sample: PBMCs or a T cell subset sorted from them (not recorded which). The rearrangement joins TRBV11-2 to TRBJ2-3; D not resolved. The source is an adult woman who had mild COVID-19 (a few samples of this study predate the infection). Cell type and time point are not known. As DNA, the CDR3 is TGTGCCAGCAGCTTAGTTCGGGTCTTAACGCAGTATTTT. Protein: CASSLVRVLTQYF.